One sample yielded the 25 T cell receptor beta chains listed below, sequenced in a study of cytomegalovirus exposure and HLA in healthy donors (dated by TCRdb to 2016 to 2017). Receptors were amplified or captured by the immunoSEQ multiplex PCR assay. The multiplex PCR relied on a mix of 60 forward primers for TCR Vbeta segments and 13 reverse primers for TCR Jbeta segments. TCRdb holds this immuneACCESS table with in-frame rearrangements only. Some clones are missing; in checked studies, unresolved V genes explain under half, and the rest has no known cause. The sample contains roughly 73,000 clones, 78% of them found a single time. The ten largest clones add up to about 3.5% of the sample. Sequencing was performed on PBMCs. The source of these receptors is a man in his forties in good health and CMV-seronegative.

The rearrangement uses TRBV6-6 and TRBJ1-6; the D is unclear. CDR3 size: 11 residues. The germline gives CDR1 MNHNY, CDR2 SVGAGI (reference sequence). V lost 6 bases, J lost 14 bases, and 11 bases lay in between. CDR3 DNA sequence: TGTGCCAGCAGACTACTCGGAGCCCTCCACTTT. Protein sequence: CASRLLGALHF.

V is TRBV2 and J is TRBJ2-7, with D possibly TRBD1 on 6 matching bases. Looked up from germline, CDR1 is SNHLY and CDR2 is FYNNEI. The CDR3 has 14 amino acids. The V and J ends lost 7 bases and 0 bases respectively, with 13 bases between them. CDR3 nucleotides: TGTGCCAGCACCTTTTCGACAGGCTCCTACGAGCAGTACTTC. This codes for CASTFSTGSYEQYF.

Only a few counts were recorded for this clone. The chain links TRBV6-1 to TRBJ1-2, with TRBD1 matching over 9 bases. The trim removed 6 bases at V and 6 bases at J, leaving 5 bases unmatched. The CDR3 spans 13 residues. Per the germline V gene, CDR1 is MNHNS and CDR2 is SASEGT. The CDR3 DNA follows: TGTGCCAGCAGCTATACAGGGGGCAATGGCTACACCTTC. Its translation: CASSYTGGNGYTF.

J is TRBJ1-5 and V is TRBV18; the D is unclear. The CDR3 covers 14 residues. The germline V gene encodes CDR1 KGHSH and CDR2 LQKENI. Trimming shortened V by 5 bases and J by 3 bases, and 11 bases separated the two germline ends. The CDR3 bases are TGTGCCAGCTCATCGACACAAATCAATCAGCCCCAGCATTTT. Its protein is CASSSTQINQPQHF.

This chain uses TRBV7-9 with TRBJ1-5; D perhaps matches TRBD1 (6 bases). The CDR3 has 14 amino acids. V was cut by 3 bases and J by 6 bases, with 12 bases left in between. The germline V gene encodes CDR1 SEHNR and CDR2 FQNEAQ (reference sequence). The CDR3 reads CASSFGTSRQPQHF. DNA of the CDR3: TGTGCCAGCAGCTTCGGGACATCCCGTCAGCCCCAGCATTTT.

This clone turned up a few times. The chain employs TRBV5-1 and TRBJ1-1, with 12 bases matching TRBD1. This CDR3 is built from 18 residues. Germline V gene data show CDR1 as SGHRS and CDR2 as YFSETQ. The junction had 9 bases not matched to a gene; V was cut back by 3 bases and J by 0 bases. CDR3 protein: CASSYGSGTGGVNTEAFF. The CDR3 DNA sequence: TGCGCCAGCAGCTATGGCTCCGGGACAGGGGGCGTGAACACTGAAGCTTTCTTT.

The J gene is TRBJ2-7, the V gene TRBV6-6; the D gene is possibly TRBD2 (6 bases). The CDR3 runs to 15 residues. V was cut by 4 bases and J by 7 bases, with 20 bases left in between. The germline V gene encodes CDR1 MNHNY and CDR2 SVGAGI (reference sequence). The CDR3 region has the DNA TGTGCCAGCAGTTCCCCCGTCGCAAGTCGGGGGGAGCAGTACTTC. This gives the protein CASSSPVASRGEQYF.

This sequence joins TRBV7-8 and TRBJ2-5; 12 bases map to TRBD2. V gave up 6 bases and J gave up 3 bases; unmatched junction bases: 11. The CDR3 extends over 17 amino acids. Germline assignment: CDR1 SGHVS and CDR2 FQNEAQ. The CDR3: CASSYQTSGGLKETQYF. CDR3 sequence (DNA): TGTGCCAGCAGTTACCAGACTAGCGGGGGTTTGAAAGAGACCCAGTACTTC.

In its sample, this clone was seen once. The chain is built from TRBV15 and TRBJ1-1; no definite D call. Germline V gene data show CDR1 as LNHNV and CDR2 as YYDKDF (reference sequence). This CDR3 contains 11 residues. V was shortened by 8 bases and J by 2 bases, with 6 bases between the two germline ends. The CDR3 coding sequence is TGTGCCACCGCGCGCAACACTGAAGCTTTCTTT. Protein sequence: CATARNTEAFF.

The CDR3 reads CASSFSGHRATNEKLFF. For the CDR3, the DNA is TGTGCCAGCAGTTTTTCGGGACACCGGGCAACTAATGAAAAACTGTTTTTT. The V and J genes are TRBV28 and TRBJ1-4, with a tentative D call TRBD1 (6 bases). CDR3 length: 17 residues. In germline, CDR1 is MDHEN, CDR2 SYDVKM. Trimming cost V 3 bases and J 0 bases, with 14 bases left between them.

CDR3 protein: CASSYRVMKNYGYTF. The DNA of the CDR3 is TGTGCCAGCAGTTACCGGGTTATGAAGAACTATGGCTACACCTTC. The chain employs TRBV6-5 and TRBJ1-2; unclear D gene. The V gene lost 2 bases and the J gene lost 2 bases, with 12 bases spanning the gap. Germline-derived CDR1 and CDR2 are MNHEY and SVGAGI. The CDR3 contains 15 residues.

This chain uses TRBV7-2 with TRBJ1-2; weak D call: TRBD1 (5 bases). Germline CDR1 and CDR2: SGHTA and FQGNSA. V was pared by 3 bases and J by 6 bases, with 11 bases between. The CDR3 runs to 13 residues. The CDR3 reads CASSFIPQDGYTF. CDR3 DNA: TGTGCCAGCAGCTTCATCCCACAGGATGGCTACACCTTC.

The V and J genes are TRBV6-6 and TRBJ2-2; possible D gene TRBD1, 5 bases. V dropped 0 bases and J dropped 9 bases, with 14 bases sitting between them. CDR3 length equals 15 residues. Germline lookup yields CDR1 MNHNY and CDR2 SVGAGI (reference sequence). CDR3 sequence: CASSYSRQSTRELFF. Written as DNA, the CDR3 is TGTGCCAGCAGTTACTCAAGACAGTCCACACGGGAGCTGTTTTTT.

The chain joins TRBV19 to TRBJ1-3, with D tentatively TRBD1 (5 bases). The germline gives CDR1 LNHDA, CDR2 SQIVND (reference sequence). The V and J ends lost 4 bases and 0 bases respectively, with 13 bases between them. This CDR3 contains 16 residues. The CDR3 DNA follows: TGTGCCAGTAGTACCGGGGGGTTCAGCTCTGGAAACACCATATATTTT. Translation: CASSTGGFSSGNTIYF.

A few counts support this clone. This sequence joins TRBV27 and TRBJ2-2; 9 nucleotides align to TRBD2. The CDR3 consists of 15 residues. The germline gives CDR1 MNHEY, CDR2 SMNVEV (reference sequence). The trim removed 6 bases at V and 7 bases at J, leaving 9 bases unmatched. The CDR3 region is CASRWGGLAFGELFF. In DNA form, the CDR3 reads TGTGCCAGCAGATGGGGGGGACTAGCATTCGGGGAGCTGTTTTTT.

This chain connects TRBV19 to TRBJ2-3; the match to TRBD1 covers 7 bases. The length of the CDR3 is 14 residues. V dropped 7 bases and J dropped 2; count of bases not matched to a gene: 6. The germline CDR1 and CDR2 sequences are LNHDA and SQIVND (reference sequence). DNA for the CDR3: TGTGCCAGTACACCGGGACAGCACACAGATACGCAGTATTTT. Protein sequence: CASTPGQHTDTQYF.

DNA of the CDR3: TGTGCCAGTAGCCTGACAGGGAATAGCAATCAGCCCCAGCATTTT. This gives the protein CASSLTGNSNQPQHF. This chain connects TRBV19 to TRBJ1-5; 7 bases match TRBD1. The V and J ends lost 6 bases and 0 bases, in that order; junction bases with no gene match: 5. CDR1 and CDR2 (germline): LNHDA, SQIVND (reference sequence). The length of the CDR3 is 15 residues.

V is TRBV9 and J is TRBJ1-2; no definite D call. V was shortened by 0 bases and J by 8 bases, with 14 bases between the two germline ends. The germline CDR1 and CDR2 sequences are SGDLS and YYNGEE. The CDR3 has 14 amino acids. DNA for the CDR3: TGTGCCAGCAGCGTAGGCCTCGGGAGGAGCGGCTACACCTTC. Translating it yields CASSVGLGRSGYTF.

The V gene is TRBV28, the J gene TRBJ1-1; D is perhaps TRBD1 (5 bases). The CDR3 consists of 14 residues. V was trimmed by 5 bases and J by 2 bases, leaving 12 bases between them. From germline, CDR1 is MDHEN and CDR2 SYDVKM. The DNA of the CDR3 is TGTGCCAGCAGTAGGCTTCAGGGCAACACTGAAGCTTTCTTT. Its protein is CASSRLQGNTEAFF. Combining the CDR3 with reference TRBV28 and TRBJ1-1 gives the whole variable domain DVKVTQSSRYLVKRTGEKVFLECVQDMDHENMFWYRQDPGLGLRLIYFSYDVKMKEKGDIPEGYSVSREKKERFSLILESASTNQTSMYLCASSRLQGNTEAFFGQGTRLTVV.

The J gene is TRBJ2-7, the V gene TRBV9, with 8 bases matching TRBD2. Unmatched junction bases numbered 2, after V lost 3 bases and J lost 0 bases. The length of the CDR3 is 14 residues. CDR1 and CDR2 from the germline V gene are SGDLS and YYNGEE. CDR3 sequence (DNA): TGTGCCAGCAGCGCTAGCGGGCCCTCCTACGAGCAGTACTTC. It translates to CASSASGPSYEQYF. The full variable domain, completed using reference TRBV9 and TRBJ2-7, is DSGVTQTPKHLITATGQRVTLRCSPRSGDLSVYWYQQSLDQGLQFLIQYYNGEERAKGNILERFSAQQFPDLHSELNLSSLELGDSALYFCASSASGPSYEQYFGPGTRLTVT.

J is TRBJ2-5 and V is TRBV6-6; tentatively, D is TRBD2 (5 bases). V was shortened by 4 bases and J by 5 bases, with 20 bases between the two germline ends. The CDR3 loop spans 16 amino acids. CDR1 is MNHNY and CDR2 is SVGAGI in the germline V gene (reference sequence). CDR3 coding DNA: TGTGCCAGCAGTTTTCGGACTTCTCCCATCGGGGAGACCCAGTACTTC. It is translated as CASSFRTSPIGETQYF.

The rearrangement links TRBV7-8 to TRBJ1-5; possible D gene TRBD1, 6 bases. The CDR3 length is 16 residues. Germline CDR1 is SGHVS and CDR2 is FQNEAQ. The germline V and J ends were trimmed by 1 base and 4 bases, with 14 bases remaining between them. In DNA, the CDR3 is TGTGCCAGCAGCTTAGAGAATCCAGGGGTGAATCAGCCCCAGCATTTT. It yields the protein CASSLENPGVNQPQHF.

The chain combines TRBV7-6 with TRBJ1-1; 8 bases agree with TRBD1. J gave up 1 base and V 5 bases, and 6 bases lay outside the gene matches. The CDR3 consists of 15 residues. Germline V lookup: CDR1 SGHVS, CDR2 FNYEAQ. The CDR3 here is CASSPRTGTNTEAFF. Written as DNA, the CDR3 is TGTGCCAGCAGCCCCCGGACAGGGACGAACACTGAAGCTTTCTTT.

The chain is built from TRBV5-1 and TRBJ1-4, with 10 bases fitting TRBD1. Trimming at V came to 7 bases and at J to 4 bases, leaving 7 bases not matched to a gene. Germline CDR1 is SGHRS and CDR2 is YFSETQ. The CDR3 loop spans 15 amino acids. Written as DNA, the CDR3 is TGCGCCAGCCAGACAGGGGGCAATATTAATGAAAAACTGTTTTTT. Encoded protein: CASQTGGNINEKLFF.

V is TRBV6-1 and J is TRBJ1-2; 7 nucleotides agree with TRBD1. Per germline, CDR1 MNHNS and CDR2 SASEGT. The CDR3 sequence is 12 residues long. The junction had 5 bases not matched to a gene; V was cut back by 5 bases and J by 8 bases. CDR3 region: CASSTGANGYTF. CDR3 bases: TGTGCCAGCAGTACAGGGGCAAACGGCTACACCTTC.